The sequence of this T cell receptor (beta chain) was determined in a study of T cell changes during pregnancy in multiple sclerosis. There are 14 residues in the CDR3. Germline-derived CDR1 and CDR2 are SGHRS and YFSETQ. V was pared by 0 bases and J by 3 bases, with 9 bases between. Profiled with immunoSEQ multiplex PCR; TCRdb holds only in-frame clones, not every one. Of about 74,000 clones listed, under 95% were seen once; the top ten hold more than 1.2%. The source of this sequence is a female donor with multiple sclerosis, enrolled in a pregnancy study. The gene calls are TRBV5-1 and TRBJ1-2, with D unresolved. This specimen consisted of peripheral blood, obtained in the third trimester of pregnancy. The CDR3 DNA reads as TGCGCCAGCAGCTTGGCCGGGTTTGACTATGGCTACACCTTC. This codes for CASSLAGFDYGYTF. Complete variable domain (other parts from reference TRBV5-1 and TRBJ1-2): KAGVTQTPRYLIKTRGQQVTLSCSPISGHRSVSWYQQTPGQGLQFLFEYFSETQRNKGNFPGRFSGRQFSNSRSEMNVSTLELGDSALYLCASSLAGFDYGYTFGSGTRLTVV.